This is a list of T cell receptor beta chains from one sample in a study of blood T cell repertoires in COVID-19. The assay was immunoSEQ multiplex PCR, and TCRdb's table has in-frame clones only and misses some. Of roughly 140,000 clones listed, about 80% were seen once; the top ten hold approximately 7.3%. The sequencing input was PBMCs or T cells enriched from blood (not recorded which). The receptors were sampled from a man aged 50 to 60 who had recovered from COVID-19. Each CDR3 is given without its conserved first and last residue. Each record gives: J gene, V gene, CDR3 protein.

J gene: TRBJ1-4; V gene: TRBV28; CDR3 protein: ASSRRDTFATNEKLF
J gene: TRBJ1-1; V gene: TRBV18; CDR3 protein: ASSPNKGQNTEAF
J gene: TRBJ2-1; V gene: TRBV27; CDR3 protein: ASSSPNFHEQF
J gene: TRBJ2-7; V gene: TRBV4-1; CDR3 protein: ASSQDRMTPSETGAREQY
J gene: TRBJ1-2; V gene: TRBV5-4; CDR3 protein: ASSGVGGAEEDGYT
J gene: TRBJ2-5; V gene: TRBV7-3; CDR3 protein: ASSLQAGGQETQY
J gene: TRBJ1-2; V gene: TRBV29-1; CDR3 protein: SVDQQGLGYT
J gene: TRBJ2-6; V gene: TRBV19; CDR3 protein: ASSIATGVLSSGANVLT
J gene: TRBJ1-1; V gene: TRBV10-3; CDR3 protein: AISEQGYMNTEAF
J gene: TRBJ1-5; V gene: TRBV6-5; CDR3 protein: ASSYSQGLPQH
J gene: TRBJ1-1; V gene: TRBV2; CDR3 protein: ASNILDRGNTEAF
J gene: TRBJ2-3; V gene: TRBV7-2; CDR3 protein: ASSHRTSGGRGTDTQY
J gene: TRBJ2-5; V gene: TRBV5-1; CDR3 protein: ASSLSWADTQETQY
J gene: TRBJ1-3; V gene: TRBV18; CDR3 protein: ASSPPGQGTNTIY
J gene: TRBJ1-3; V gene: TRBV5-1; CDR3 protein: ASSPTGPSGNTIY
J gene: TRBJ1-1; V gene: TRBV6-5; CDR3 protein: ASSFATGFDEAF
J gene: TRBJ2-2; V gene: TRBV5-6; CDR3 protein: ASSLAGTGGSGGELF
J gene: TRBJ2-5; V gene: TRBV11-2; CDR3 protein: ASSRGLAGAPGEETQY
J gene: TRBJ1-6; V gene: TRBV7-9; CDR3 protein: ASSFMGRAESPLH
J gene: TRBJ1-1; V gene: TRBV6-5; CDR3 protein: ASSPDRGHGTEAF
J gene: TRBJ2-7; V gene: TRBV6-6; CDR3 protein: ASIRDLNYEQY
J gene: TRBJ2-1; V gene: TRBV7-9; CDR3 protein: AVAGQTYNEQF
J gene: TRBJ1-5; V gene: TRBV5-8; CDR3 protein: ASSLQGGQPQH
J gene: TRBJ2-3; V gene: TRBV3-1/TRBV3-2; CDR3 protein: ASSQGSAGGNTQY
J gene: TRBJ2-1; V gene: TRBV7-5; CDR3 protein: ARRPPTGADYNEQF
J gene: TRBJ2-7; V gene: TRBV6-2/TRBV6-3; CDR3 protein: ASSPLAAPPYEQY
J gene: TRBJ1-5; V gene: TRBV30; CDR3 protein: AWSNDRGHQPQH
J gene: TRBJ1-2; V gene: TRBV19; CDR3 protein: ASSIGGVRNGYT
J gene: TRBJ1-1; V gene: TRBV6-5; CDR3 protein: ASSPRTDMNTEAF
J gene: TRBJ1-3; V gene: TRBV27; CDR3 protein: ASSRQGSAGNTIY
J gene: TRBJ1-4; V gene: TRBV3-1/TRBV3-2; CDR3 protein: ASSQATATNEKLF
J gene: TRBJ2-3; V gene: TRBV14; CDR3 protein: ASSLASGAAGTQY
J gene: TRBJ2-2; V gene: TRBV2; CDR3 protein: ASSPPTGRLGELF
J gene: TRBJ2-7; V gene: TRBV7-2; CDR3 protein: ASSVSGTYEQY
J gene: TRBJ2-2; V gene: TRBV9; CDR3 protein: ASSVLAANTGELF
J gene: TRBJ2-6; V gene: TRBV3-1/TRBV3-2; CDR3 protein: ASSGPTERPGPGSSGANVLT
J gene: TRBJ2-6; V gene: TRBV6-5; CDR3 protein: ASSYRGSGANVLT
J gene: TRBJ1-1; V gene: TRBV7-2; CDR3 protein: ASSLGARNTEAF
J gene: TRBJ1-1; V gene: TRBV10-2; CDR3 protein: ASMIGDWDTEAF
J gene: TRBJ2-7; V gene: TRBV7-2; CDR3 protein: ASRTGSSYEQY
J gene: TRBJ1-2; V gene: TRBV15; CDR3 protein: ATSRDYGGASDGYT
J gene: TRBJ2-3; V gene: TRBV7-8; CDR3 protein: ASSLAPSGTHTTQY
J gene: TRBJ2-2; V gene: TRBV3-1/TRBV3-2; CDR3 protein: ASSQDLWDRVGELF
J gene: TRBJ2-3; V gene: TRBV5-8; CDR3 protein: ASCRGRFADTQY
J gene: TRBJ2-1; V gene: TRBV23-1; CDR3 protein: ASSQYDRDVGNEQF